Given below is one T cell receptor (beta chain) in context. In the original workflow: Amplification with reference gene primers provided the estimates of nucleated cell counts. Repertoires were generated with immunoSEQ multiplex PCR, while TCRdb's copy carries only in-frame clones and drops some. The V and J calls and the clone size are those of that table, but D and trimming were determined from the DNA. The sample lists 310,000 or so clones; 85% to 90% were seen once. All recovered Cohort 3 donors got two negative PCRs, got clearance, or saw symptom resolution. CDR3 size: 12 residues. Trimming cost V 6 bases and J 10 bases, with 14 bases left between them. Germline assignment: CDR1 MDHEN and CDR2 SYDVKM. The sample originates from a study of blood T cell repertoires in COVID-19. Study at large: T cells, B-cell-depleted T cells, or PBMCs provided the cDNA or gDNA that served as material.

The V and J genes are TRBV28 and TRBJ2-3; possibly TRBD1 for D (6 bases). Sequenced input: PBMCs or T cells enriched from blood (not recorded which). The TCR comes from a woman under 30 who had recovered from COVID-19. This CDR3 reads CASRINRDPQYF. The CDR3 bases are TGTGCCAGCAGAATCAACAGGGACCCGCAGTATTTT.